One sample yielded the 16 T cell receptor beta chains listed below, sequenced in a study of T cells in Graves' hyperthyroidism and ophthalmopathy. From RNA transcripts, TCR beta CDR3 regions were amplified. The TCR CDR3 was amplified in a first-round RT-PCR using the HTBI primer set. TCRdb itself ran the multiplex PCR reads through MiXCR, one entry per CDR3 protein. The data show 300,000 to 400,000 distinct CDR3 sequences, with 15% to 20% seen just once and 45% to 50% held by the top ten. The sample comprised blood. These receptors originate from a woman between 50 and 59 years old with Graves' hyperthyroidism.

This clonotype was observed a handful of times. This chain links TRBV30 with TRBJ2-6; the D call may be TRBD1 or TRBD2 (6 bases each). The CDR3 extends over 16 amino acids. The V end was cut by 0 bases, the J end by 4 bases, with 13 bases between. The germline V gene has CDR1 GTSNPN and CDR2 SVGIG (reference sequence). The CDR3 DNA is TGTGCCTGGAGTGTACGAGGGGGGCCAGGGGCCAACGTCCTGACTTTC. Translation gives CAWSVRGGPGANVLTF.

The chain has TRBV6-1 and TRBJ2-7, with 9 bases that match TRBD1. Germline-derived CDR1 and CDR2 are MNHNS and SASEGT. The CDR3 is 14 residues long. Losses at the gene ends were 9 bases for V and 5 bases for J; bases not matched to a gene: 11. The CDR3 sequence is CASSQIGTGNEQYF. CDR3 nucleotide sequence: TGTGCCAGTAGTCAGATCGGGACAGGGAACGAGCAGTACTTC.

The genes are TRBV7-9 and TRBJ2-5; 9 bases are a match to TRBD2. The ends lost 10 bases at V and 1 base at J; junction bases unmatched: 13. Germline V lookup: CDR1 SEHNR, CDR2 FQNEAQ (reference sequence). The CDR3 totals 16 residues. The CDR3 reads CATTRPTSGLQETQYF. As DNA, the CDR3 is TGTGCCACCACCCGTCCGACTAGCGGCCTCCAAGAGACCCAGTACTTC. The entire variable domain, with the rest obtained from reference TRBV7-9 and TRBJ2-5, is as follows: DTGVSQNPRHKITKRGQNVTFRCDPISEHNRLYWYRQTLGQGPEFLTYFQNEAQLEKSRLLSDRFSAERPKGSFSTLEIQRTEQGDSAMYLCATTRPTSGLQETQYFGPGTRLLVL.

This clonotype has more than one count but fewer than ten. This rearrangement joins TRBV12-3 or TRBV12-4 to TRBJ2-7; D possibly corresponds to TRBD2 (5 bases). The CDR3 consists of 14 residues. V shed 8 bases and J shed 2 bases, with 16 bases lying between them. This CDR3 reads CASGPGGFAYEQYF. The CDR3 nucleotides are TGTGCCAGCGGCCCTGGAGGATTTGCCTACGAGCAGTACTTC.

The table lists this clonotype with a few counts. This rearrangement joins TRBV5-1 to TRBJ1-2, with TRBD1 matching over 9 bases. This CDR3 comprises 16 residues. CDR1 is SGHRS and CDR2 is YFSETQ in the germline V gene. Unmatched junction bases numbered 11, after V lost 4 bases and J lost 4 bases. CDR3: CASSRGQGPSFYGYTF. CDR3 nucleotides: TGCGCCAGCAGCCGGGGACAGGGACCTTCTTTCTATGGCTACACCTTC.

The sample holds a few counts of this clonotype. V and J are TRBV20-1 and TRBJ2-3; 12 bases map to TRBD2. Germline V gene data show CDR1 as DFQATT and CDR2 as SNEGSKA (reference sequence). J lost 1 base, V lost 3 bases, and 5 bases had no gene match. This CDR3 contains 16 residues. The CDR3, as DNA: TGCAGTGCTAGGACTAGCGGGGGAGAGCGCACAGATACGCAGTATTTT. Its translation is CSARTSGGERTDTQYF.

This clonotype was detected many times. The chain couples TRBV12-3 or TRBV12-4 to TRBJ2-1; TRBD2 might be the D (5 bases). The V end was cut by 0 bases, the J end by 1 base, with 10 bases between. This CDR3 is built from 16 residues. CDR3: CASSLARRTSYNEQFF. The DNA of the CDR3 is TGTGCCAGCAGTTTAGCAAGGAGGACGTCCTACAATGAGCAGTTCTTC.

The chain employs TRBV12-3 or TRBV12-4 and TRBJ2-7; D call uncertain. Trimming shortened V by 1 base and J by 3 bases, and 7 bases separated the two germline ends. This CDR3 is 13 amino acids long. The CDR3 sequence: CASSLEVSYEQYV. The CDR3 DNA sequence: TGTGCCAGCAGTTTAGAAGTCAGCTACGAGCAGTACGTC.

V and J are TRBV7-2 and TRBJ2-4, with D possibly being TRBD1 (6 bases). The CDR3 has 15 residues. The germline gives CDR1 SGHTA, CDR2 FQGNSA. V gave up 3 bases and J gave up 4 bases, with 13 bases separating them. The CDR3 sequence: CASSFGPGVKNIQYF. The CDR3 nucleotides are TGTGCCAGCAGCTTTGGGCCAGGGGTGAAAAACATTCAGTACTTC.

This clonotype was found many times. This chain connects TRBV12-3 or TRBV12-4 to TRBJ2-2, with D tentatively TRBD1 (6 bases). V was trimmed by 6 bases and J by 2 bases, leaving 10 bases between them. This CDR3 spans 14 amino acids. As DNA, the CDR3 is TGTGCCAGCAGGAGGACAGATAACACCGGGGAGCTGTTTTTT. Translating it yields CASRRTDNTGELFF.

The chain carries TRBV12-5 and TRBJ1-2; no definite D call. The CDR3 extends over 13 amino acids. CDR1 is LGHNT and CDR2 is FRNRAP in the germline V gene. The V end was cut by 2 bases, the J end by 4 bases, with 8 bases between. The CDR3, as DNA: TGTGCTAGTGGTTTGTTCGGGGTCTATGGCTACACCTTC. Translation gives CASGLFGVYGYTF.

This clonotype was counted ten times or more. The chain is built from TRBV6-1 and TRBJ1-1; D is ambiguous. This CDR3 comprises 11 residues. V was trimmed by 6 bases and J by 8 bases, leaving 10 bases between them. The germline gives CDR1 MNHNS, CDR2 SASEGT. The CDR3 bases are TGTGCCAGCAGCATCGGACCGGAAGCTTTCTTT. Protein product: CASSIGPEAFF.

The table lists this clonotype with a few counts. The V and J genes are TRBV28 and TRBJ2-6, with D uncertain. The germline V and J ends were trimmed by 4 bases and 0 bases, with 7 bases remaining between them. CDR3 length: 15 amino acids. Germline CDR1 reads MDHEN; CDR2 reads SYDVKM. The CDR3 is CASSYDTSGANVLTF. DNA for the CDR3: TGTGCCAGCAGTTACGACACCTCTGGGGCCAACGTCCTGACTTTC.

The V call is TRBV2, the J call TRBJ1-3; D is undetermined. This CDR3 is 12 amino acids long. Germline assignment: CDR1 SNHLY and CDR2 FYNNEI. Trimming left V 3 bases short and J 4 bases short, with 4 bases between. CDR3 nucleotide sequence: TGTGCCAGCAGTGAGACCGGAAACACCATATATTTT. Protein sequence: CASSETGNTIYF.

The chain has TRBV20-1 and TRBJ1-2; no clear D. V lost 0 bases and J lost 0, with 17 bases in between. CDR1 is DFQATT and CDR2 is SNEGSKA in the germline V gene (reference sequence). The CDR3 is 17 amino acids. The CDR3 is CSARDMHPKGANYGYTF. DNA of the CDR3: TGCAGTGCTAGAGATATGCACCCTAAGGGAGCTAACTATGGCTACACCTTC.

V usage is TRBV7-2 and J usage is TRBJ2-5; D is ambiguous. The CDR3 has 15 residues. Germline lookup yields CDR1 SGHTA and CDR2 FQGNSA. The germline V and J ends were trimmed by 1 base and 5 bases, with 14 bases remaining between them. CDR3 loop: CASSLVTGLGETQYF. Written as DNA, the CDR3 is TGTGCCAGCAGCTTAGTAACGGGTCTTGGGGAGACCCAGTACTTC. Full variable domain (missing parts from reference TRBV7-2 and TRBJ2-5): GAGVSQSPSNKVTEKGKDVELRCDPISGHTALYWYRQSLGQGLEFLIYFQGNSAPDKSGLPSDRFSAERTGGSVSTLTIQRTQQEDSAVYLCASSLVTGLGETQYFGPGTRLLVL.